The 32 T cell receptor beta chains below were found in one sample sequenced in a study of CD8+ T cells in alopecia areata. Sequencing used cDNA as its template, made by extracting RNA and reverse transcribing it. TCRdb keeps only in-frame clones here, not all; method: immunoSEQ multiplex PCR. The sample gives some 14,000 clones, 50% to 60% of which show up once; over 3% is in the top ten. CD4+ lymphocytes from about five patients underwent sorting into CD25+CD127- populations. Sequenced: CD4+ Tregs sorted from blood. The receptor set was obtained from a human donor with alopecia areata.

The chain has TRBV28 and TRBJ1-2; 7 bases fit TRBD1. Germline lookup yields CDR1 MDHEN and CDR2 SYDVKM. CDR3 length equals 15 residues. V was clipped by 2 bases and J by 4 bases; unmatched bases: 7. CDR3 loop: CASSLGGQGGYGYTF. The CDR3 DNA is TGTGCCAGCAGTTTAGGGGGGCAGGGGGGCTATGGCTACACCTTC.

The chain employs TRBV27 and TRBJ2-7; possibly TRBD1 for D (6 bases). Germline lookup yields CDR1 MNHEY and CDR2 SMNVEV (reference sequence). The CDR3 is made up of 15 amino acids. V lost 5 bases to trimming and J lost 0 bases, with 14 bases between them. The CDR3 here is CASSMTGHYSYEQYF. The CDR3 DNA is TGTGCCAGCAGTATGACAGGACACTACTCCTACGAGCAGTACTTC.

The chain couples TRBV2 to TRBJ2-7; TRBD1 agrees at 7 bases. The V gene's germline CDR1 is SNHLY and CDR2 FYNNEI. Losses at the gene ends were 6 bases for V and 3 bases for J; bases not matched to a gene: 8. This CDR3 is 14 amino acids long. The CDR3 loop reads CASRRQGGVYEQYF. The CDR3 coding sequence is TGTGCCAGCAGACGACAGGGTGGTGTCTACGAGCAGTACTTC. Looking up the rest from reference TRBV2 and TRBJ2-7 gives the full variable domain: EPEVTQTPSHQVTQMGQEVILRCVPISNHLYFYWYRQILGQKVEFLVSFYNNEISEKSEIFDDQFSVERPDGSNFTLKIRSTKLEDSAMYFCASRRQGGVYEQYFGPGTRLTVT.

The gene calls are TRBV5-1 and TRBJ2-3; 8 bases agree with TRBD2. Trimming took 0 bases from V and 3 from J; bases not matched to a gene: 3. The germline V gene has CDR1 SGHRS and CDR2 YFSETQ. There are 15 residues in the CDR3. CDR3 coding DNA: TGCGCCAGCAGCTTGGAACTAGCGGATACAGATACGCAGTATTTT. Translated, it gives CASSLELADTDTQYF.

This chain uses TRBV2 with TRBJ1-1; D perhaps matches TRBD1 (5 bases). CDR1 SNHLY and CDR2 FYNNEI come from the germline V gene. CDR3 length: 14 amino acids. V lost 3 bases and J lost 4, with 12 bases in between. CDR3 DNA sequence: TGTGCCAGCAGTGACTTGGGGCTGGGCACTGAAGCTTTCTTT. This gives the protein CASSDLGLGTEAFF.

This clone showed up just a few times. This chain joins TRBV7-9 and TRBJ2-5; tentatively, D is TRBD1 (6 bases). Germline CDR1 reads SEHNR; CDR2 reads FQNEAQ (reference sequence). The germline V and J ends were trimmed by 3 bases and 3 bases, with 14 bases remaining between them. This CDR3 is built from 15 residues. CDR3 region: CASSLAGTMKETQYF. In DNA, the CDR3 is TGTGCCAGCAGCTTGGCCGGGACAATGAAAGAGACCCAGTACTTC.

In its sample, this clone was seen once. The chain couples TRBV7-9 to TRBJ2-1, with no clear D. Trimming cost V 3 bases and J 7 bases, with 16 bases left between them. Germline-derived CDR1 and CDR2 are SEHNR and FQNEAQ (reference sequence). The CDR3 loop spans 15 amino acids. The CDR3 coding sequence is TGTGCCAGCAGCTTGACACCTATCGAAGGGAATGAGCAGTTCTTC. Residues: CASSLTPIEGNEQFF.

This clone was seen a single time. This chain connects TRBV7-9 to TRBJ1-5, with D unresolved. The ends were cut back, 3 bases at V and 11 bases at J, with 14 bases in the middle. CDR3 length: 13 residues. The germline gives CDR1 SEHNR, CDR2 FQNEAQ (reference sequence). The CDR3 is CASSFNGLGAQHF. The CDR3 nucleotides are TGTGCCAGCAGCTTTAATGGTTTGGGTGCCCAGCATTTT.

This clone was detected only a few times. V is TRBV6-1 and J is TRBJ1-2, with a tentative D call TRBD1 (5 bases). Germline CDR1 and CDR2: MNHNS and SASEGT. CDR3 length equals 13 residues. Trimming cost V 4 bases and J 4 bases, with 10 bases left between them. The CDR3 coding sequence is TGTGCCAGCAGTGCTCTCGGGGGCTATGGCTACACCTTC. Translated, it gives CASSALGGYGYTF.

This clone was picked up a small number of times. This sequence joins TRBV6-6 and TRBJ2-4, with D tentatively TRBD2 (6 bases). The V and J ends lost 2 bases and 2 bases respectively, with 7 bases between them. Germline loops: CDR1 MNHNY, CDR2 SVGAGI (reference sequence). This CDR3 has 14 residues. This CDR3 is CASSYAGTKNIQYF. The CDR3 DNA reads as TGTGCCAGCAGTTACGCGGGAACCAAAAACATTCAGTACTTC.

The genes are TRBV28 and TRBJ2-4; 7 bases are shared with TRBD1. CDR1 is MDHEN and CDR2 is SYDVKM in the germline V gene. The CDR3 contains 14 residues. Trimming at V came to 2 bases and at J to 8 bases, leaving 6 bases not matched to a gene. The CDR3 here is CASSLGTVWDIQYF. DNA for the CDR3: TGTGCCAGCAGTTTAGGGACAGTGTGGGACATTCAGTACTTC. Full variable domain (remainder filled in from reference TRBV28 and TRBJ2-4): DVKVTQSSRYLVKRTGEKVFLECVQDMDHENMFWYRQDPGLGLRLIYFSYDVKMKEKGDIPEGYSVSREKKERFSLILESASTNQTSMYLCASSLGTVWDIQYFGAGTRLSVL.

The rearrangement uses TRBV6-1 and TRBJ2-7; D is perhaps TRBD2 (5 bases). Looked up from germline, CDR1 is MNHNS and CDR2 is SASEGT. This CDR3 has 11 amino acids. In nucleotides, the CDR3 is TGTGCAGTCCGGAGGTCCTACGAGCAGTACTTC. It codes for CAVRRSYEQYF.

J is TRBJ2-6 and V is TRBV7-8; either TRBD1 or TRBD2 may supply D (6 bases each). V was cut by 2 bases and J by 0 bases, with 8 bases left in between. Germline CDR1 reads SGHVS; CDR2 reads FQNEAQ. The CDR3 is 16 amino acids. CDR3 residues: CASSLRGVSGANVLTF. CDR3 coding DNA: TGTGCCAGCAGCTTAAGGGGGGTCTCTGGGGCCAACGTCCTGACTTTC.

The chain carries TRBV5-1 and TRBJ2-6; maybe TRBD1 (5 bases). Germline V lookup: CDR1 SGHRS, CDR2 YFSETQ. The CDR3 sequence is 15 residues long. V gave up 3 bases and J gave up 4 bases, with 11 bases separating them. The CDR3 coding sequence is TGCGCCAGCAGCTCCCCAGGGCTCGGGGCCAACGTCCTGACTTTC. Translating it yields CASSSPGLGANVLTF.

The chain is built from TRBV28 and TRBJ2-7; tentatively, D is TRBD1 (6 bases). The CDR3 runs 16 residues. V shed 2 bases and J shed 5 bases, with 19 bases lying between them. Germline V gene data show CDR1 as MDHEN and CDR2 as SYDVKM. CDR3 in DNA: TGTGCCAGCAGTTTAACCCTTCGACAGGTGGTCGACGAGCAGTACTTC. Protein: CASSLTLRQVVDEQYF.

The chain recombines TRBV30 with TRBJ2-6, with D unclear. The CDR3 runs to 13 residues. From germline, CDR1 is GTSNPN and CDR2 SVGIG (reference sequence). V was shortened by 0 bases and J by 1 base, with 1 base between the two germline ends. CDR3 sequence: CAWSVSGANVLTF. Here the CDR3 DNA reads TGTGCCTGGAGTGTATCTGGGGCCAACGTCCTGACTTTC.

The rearrangement uses TRBV18 and TRBJ1-5, with 10 bases aligning to TRBD1. Germline V gene lookup returns CDR1 KGHSH and CDR2 LQKENI. The CDR3 has 14 amino acids. The V and J ends lost 6 bases and 8 bases, in that order; junction bases with no gene match: 7. The CDR3 DNA reads as TGTGCCAGCTCGCTGACAGGGGGCACAAAGCCCCAGCATTTT. It specifies CASSLTGGTKPQHF.

The J gene is TRBJ2-2, the V gene TRBV6-6, with a tentative D call TRBD2 (6 bases). This CDR3 has 15 amino acids. Germline assignment: CDR1 MNHNY and CDR2 SVGAGI (reference sequence). V was pared by 2 bases and J by 4 bases, with 11 bases between. CDR3 amino acids: CASSYGGIGTGELFF. The CDR3 DNA sequence: TGTGCCAGCAGTTACGGAGGGATCGGCACCGGGGAGCTGTTTTTT.

The V call is TRBV7-3, the J call TRBJ1-1; weak D call: TRBD1 (6 bases). V dropped 5 bases and J dropped 8 bases, with 18 bases sitting between them. This CDR3 is built from 14 residues. Germline lookup yields CDR1 SGHTA and CDR2 FQGTGA. For the CDR3, the DNA is TGTGCCAGCAGCGCATGGGGTGGGGACAAAGAAGCTTTCTTT. Translation: CASSAWGGDKEAFF.

In its sample, this clone was seen once. The V call is TRBV6-6, the J call TRBJ1-5; possible D gene TRBD1, 5 bases. Trimming cost V 6 bases and J 5 bases, with 11 bases left between them. CDR3 length: 13 amino acids. CDR1 is MNHNY and CDR2 is SVGAGI in the germline V gene (reference sequence). The CDR3: CASSPGRDQPQHF. CDR3 DNA sequence: TGTGCCAGCAGCCCCGGCAGGGATCAGCCCCAGCATTTT.

The rearrangement uses TRBV5-1 and TRBJ2-7, with D perhaps given as TRBD1 or TRBD2 (6 bases each). V lost 0 bases, J lost 4 bases, and 11 bases lay in between. CDR1 and CDR2 from the germline V gene are SGHRS and YFSETQ. The length of the CDR3 is 14 residues. The CDR3, as DNA: TGCGCCAGCAGCTTGGCCGGGGGCTGGTACGAGCAGTACTTC. Translation: CASSLAGGWYEQYF.

The CDR3 sequence is CASSDRQANYGYTF. As DNA, the CDR3 is TGTGCCAGCAGTGACAGACAGGCCAACTATGGCTACACCTTC. The V and J genes are TRBV2 and TRBJ1-2; D is perhaps TRBD1 (6 bases). The CDR3 contains 14 residues. Germline V lookup: CDR1 SNHLY, CDR2 FYNNEI. Trimming stripped 3 bases from V and 2 bases from J, with 10 bases between.

This clone has more than one count but fewer than ten. The chain carries TRBV5-1 and TRBJ2-5, with D uncertain. Trimming left V 5 bases short and J 2 bases short, with 10 bases between. CDR1 is SGHRS and CDR2 is YFSETQ in the germline V gene. This CDR3 is 13 amino acids long. The CDR3 coding sequence is TGCGCCAGCAGGTCGAACGAACAAGAGACCCAGTACTTC. It translates to CASRSNEQETQYF.

This chain joins TRBV10-3 and TRBJ1-1; no definite D call. CDR3 length: 13 residues. Germline-derived CDR1 and CDR2 are ENHRY and SYGVKD. The V end lost 4 bases, the J end lost 1 base, and 7 bases lay between the germline ends. The CDR3 protein is CAISGTENTEAFF. CDR3 sequence (DNA): TGTGCCATCAGTGGCACAGAGAACACTGAAGCTTTCTTT.

This sequence joins TRBV19 and TRBJ2-7; TRBD2 matches at 8 bases. The germline CDR1 and CDR2 sequences are LNHDA and SQIVND (reference sequence). Trimming at V came to 5 bases and at J to 4 bases, leaving 10 bases not matched to a gene. The CDR3 length is 15 residues. CDR3 nucleotide sequence: TGTGCCAGTAGTCGCGTAGCGGGAAATGGTTACGAGCAGTACTTC. Encoded protein: CASSRVAGNGYEQYF. Based on the CDR3 plus reference TRBV19 and TRBJ2-7, the full variable domain is DGGITQSPKYLFRKEGQNVTLSCEQNLNHDAMYWYRQDPGQGLRLIYYSQIVNDFQKGDIAEGYSVSREKKESFPLTVTSAQKNPTAFYLCASSRVAGNGYEQYFGPGTRLTVT.

The chain links TRBV29-1 to TRBJ2-1; 8 bases fit TRBD1. The CDR3 spans 12 residues. Germline CDR1 reads SQVTM; CDR2 reads ANQGSEA. V shed 5 bases and J 8 bases; nucleotides not matched to a gene: 5. The CDR3 is CSVLTGVYEQFF. CDR3 coding DNA: TGCAGCGTTCTGACAGGGGTGTATGAGCAGTTCTTC.

J is TRBJ1-2 and V is TRBV16; D gene unclear. This CDR3 contains 17 residues. Germline lookup yields CDR1 KGHSY and CDR2 FQNENV. The germline V and J ends were trimmed by 5 bases and 4 bases, with 23 bases remaining between them. The CDR3 coding sequence is TGTGCCAGCAGCAGGGTGCGGTTCGTTAGAAAGACCTATGGCTACACCTTC. As protein: CASSRVRFVRKTYGYTF.

As concerns this clone: The germline gene is not matched at one end of the junction; a read error may be the cause. The chain has TRBV7-3 and TRBJ2-4; 8 bases line up with TRBD2. Looked up from germline, CDR1 is SGHTA and CDR2 is FQGTGA. The CDR3 sequence is 13 residues long. The CDR3 protein is CASSPTPGTSLDF. CDR3 nucleotide sequence: TGTGCCAGCAGCCCAACCCCCGGGACTAGTTTGGACTTC.

The V and J genes are TRBV7-3 and TRBJ2-1; 10 bases map to TRBD1. The CDR3 has 17 residues. The V and J ends lost 1 base and 7 bases, in that order; junction bases with no gene match: 10. CDR1 SGHTA and CDR2 FQGTGA come from the germline V gene. The CDR3 DNA reads as TGTGCCAGCAGCTTAAAGTCGGCGGGACAGGGGTTTAATGAGCAGTTCTTC. This codes for CASSLKSAGQGFNEQFF.

The rearrangement links TRBV6-6 to TRBJ2-5; D might be TRBD1 (6 bases). CDR3 size: 15 residues. V shed 2 bases and J shed 4 bases, with 14 bases lying between them. CDR1 is MNHNY and CDR2 is SVGAGI in the germline V gene (reference sequence). The CDR3 loop is CASSYGGTLGETQYF. The CDR3 DNA reads TGTGCCAGCAGTTACGGGGGCACCCTGGGAGAGACCCAGTACTTC.

The V call is TRBV2, the J call TRBJ2-7, with D unresolved. The V end lost 5 bases, the J end lost 5 bases, and 10 bases lay between the germline ends. The CDR3 loop spans 12 amino acids. Germline V gene data show CDR1 as SNHLY and CDR2 as FYNNEI. The CDR3 sequence: CASSHGVHEQYF. DNA for the CDR3: TGTGCCAGCAGTCATGGGGTCCACGAGCAGTACTTC.

V is TRBV12-5 and J is TRBJ2-5; D tentatively fits TRBD1 or TRBD2 (6 bases each). Germline CDR1 LGHNT, CDR2 FRNRAP. V was shortened by 2 bases and J by 4 bases, with 8 bases between the two germline ends. The CDR3 runs to 13 residues. CDR3 protein: CASGLRGRETQYF. DNA of the CDR3: TGTGCTAGTGGTTTGCGGGGGCGAGAGACCCAGTACTTC.